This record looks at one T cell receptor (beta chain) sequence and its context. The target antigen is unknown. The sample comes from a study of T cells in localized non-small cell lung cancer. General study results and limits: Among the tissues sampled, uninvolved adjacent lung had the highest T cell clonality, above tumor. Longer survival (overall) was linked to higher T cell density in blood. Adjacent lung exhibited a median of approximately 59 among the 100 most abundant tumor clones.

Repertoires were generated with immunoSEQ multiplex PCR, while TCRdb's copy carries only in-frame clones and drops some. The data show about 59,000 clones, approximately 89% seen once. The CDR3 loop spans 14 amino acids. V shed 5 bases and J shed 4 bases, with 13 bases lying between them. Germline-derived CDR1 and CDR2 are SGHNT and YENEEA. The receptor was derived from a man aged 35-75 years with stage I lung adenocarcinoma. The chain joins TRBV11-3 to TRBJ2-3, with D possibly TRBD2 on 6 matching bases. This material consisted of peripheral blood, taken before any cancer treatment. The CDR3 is CASSKGGNADTQYF. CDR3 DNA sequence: TGTGCCAGCAGCAAAGGCGGGAATGCAGATACGCAGTATTTT.